The 23 T cell receptor beta chains given below trace back to one sample, sequenced in a study of blood T cell repertoires in COVID-19. Libraries were prepared by immunoSEQ multiplex PCR; TCRdb keeps only in-frame clonotypes and omits some of them. The sample lists about 8,300 clones, approximately 88% occurring once. What was sequenced was peripheral blood. The receptors shown here come from a human donor in a cohort sampled during active COVID-19.

The chain carries TRBV9 and TRBJ2-7; D might be TRBD2 (5 bases). CDR1 and CDR2 (germline): SGDLS, YYNGEE. V was shortened by 7 bases and J by 1 base, with 9 bases between the two germline ends. This CDR3 is 12 amino acids long. The CDR3 sequence: CASGRGSYEQYF. DNA for the CDR3: TGTGCCAGCGGACGGGGATCCTACGAGCAGTACTTC.

The gene calls are TRBV12-5 and TRBJ1-1; unclear D gene. Germline V gene lookup returns CDR1 LGHNT and CDR2 FRNRAP. The V gene lost 0 bases and the J gene lost 0 bases, with 17 bases spanning the gap. The CDR3 is made up of 18 amino acids. CDR3 amino acids: CASGLVLAAATMNTEAFF. As DNA, the CDR3 is TGTGCTAGTGGTTTGGTACTGGCGGCAGCCACCATGAACACTGAAGCTTTCTTT.

This chain joins TRBV3-1 (or the pseudogene TRBV3-2) and TRBJ1-1, with 8 nucleotides matching TRBD1. CDR3 length: 16 residues. Germline V gives CDR1 LGHDT, CDR2 YNNKEL (reference sequence). The junction had 3 bases not matched to a gene; V was cut back by 0 bases and J by 0 bases. The CDR3 here is CASSQDRGLMNTEAFF. The CDR3 DNA sequence: TGTGCCAGCAGCCAAGACAGGGGGCTGATGAACACTGAAGCTTTCTTT.

The genes are TRBV9 and TRBJ2-7, with D unclear. There are 15 residues in the CDR3. The germline gives CDR1 SGDLS, CDR2 YYNGEE. Trimming took 0 bases from V and 2 from J, leaving 12 bases between them. The CDR3 loop reads CASSVGIRGAYEQYF. CDR3 bases: TGTGCCAGCAGCGTAGGGATTAGAGGTGCCTACGAGCAGTACTTC.

The chain carries TRBV19 and TRBJ2-2; 9 bases agree with TRBD2. V shed 3 bases and J 5 bases; nucleotides not matched to a gene: 13. From germline, CDR1 is LNHDA and CDR2 SQIVND (reference sequence). The CDR3 runs to 18 residues. The CDR3 DNA follows: TGTGCCAGTAGTATCTTCGGACTTAGCGGGAGCGGGACCGGGGAGCTGTTTTTT. It is translated as CASSIFGLSGSGTGELFF.

The chain recombines TRBV19 with TRBJ1-5, with D tentatively TRBD1 (5 bases). CDR1 and CDR2 from the germline V gene are LNHDA and SQIVND (reference sequence). V was shortened by 0 bases and J by 6 bases, with 15 bases between the two germline ends. The length of the CDR3 is 16 residues. The DNA of the CDR3 is TGTGCCAGTAGTATAGATCGGGGGGGACGGCTTCAGCCCCAGCATTTT. Translation: CASSIDRGGRLQPQHF.

The V and J genes are TRBV19 and TRBJ2-7, with a tentative D call TRBD1 (6 bases). The V and J ends lost 3 bases and 3 bases respectively, with 15 bases between them. Germline V gene lookup returns CDR1 LNHDA and CDR2 SQIVND (reference sequence). This CDR3 spans 15 amino acids. DNA of the CDR3: TGTGCCAGTAGTATTAGGTTGGGGGCGGGCTACGAGCAGTACTTC. It is translated as CASSIRLGAGYEQYF.

The gene calls are TRBV19 and TRBJ1-2, with 7 nucleotides matching TRBD1. The V segment lost 6 bases and the J segment 2 bases; nucleotides outside the gene matches: 6. The germline V gene encodes CDR1 LNHDA and CDR2 SQIVND (reference sequence). This CDR3 contains 14 residues. The CDR3 bases are TGTGCCAGTAGCGGGACAGAAGGAAACTATGGCTACACCTTC. Its translation is CASSGTEGNYGYTF.

The chain links TRBV6-2 or TRBV6-3 to TRBJ2-7; 11 bases are a match to TRBD2. The CDR3 is made up of 18 amino acids. V lost 4 bases and J lost 6; bases outside the gene matches: 17. Per germline, CDR1 MNHEY and CDR2 SVGEGT. The CDR3 spells CASSSPTSGSTFHFEQYF. As DNA, the CDR3 is TGTGCCAGCAGTTCCCCAACTAGCGGGAGTACTTTCCACTTCGAGCAGTACTTC.

This chain connects TRBV28 to TRBJ2-7, with D possibly TRBD1 on 6 matching bases. This CDR3 contains 12 residues. Germline assignment: CDR1 MDHEN and CDR2 SYDVKM. V was trimmed by 5 bases and J by 11 bases, leaving 16 bases between them. The CDR3 sequence: CASSRTRTAEYF. DNA of the CDR3: TGTGCCAGCAGTCGAACTAGGACAGCGGAGTACTTC.

The chain joins TRBV28 to TRBJ1-5, with 7 bases fitting TRBD1. CDR1 and CDR2 from the germline V gene are MDHEN and SYDVKM. The ends lost 6 bases at V and 1 base at J; junction bases unmatched: 3. There are 14 residues in the CDR3. The DNA for the CDR3 is TGTGCCAGCAGACAGGGGTGGAGCAATCAGCCCCAGCATTTT. Residues: CASRQGWSNQPQHF.

The genes are TRBV5-5 and TRBJ2-7; a possible D gene is TRBD2 (6 bases). The CDR3 is made up of 14 amino acids. Germline V lookup: CDR1 SGHKS, CDR2 YYEKEE (reference sequence). V lost 4 bases and J lost 2, with 13 bases in between. The chain's CDR3 is CASSDYWGAYEQYF. CDR3 sequence (DNA): TGTGCCAGCAGCGACTACTGGGGGGCCTACGAGCAGTACTTC.

This chain uses TRBV21-1 with TRBJ2-3; the table names TRBD1, a call not compared with the DNA. TRBV21-1 is given as a pseudogene. The CDR3 spans 13 residues. The CDR3 sequence is CASSVGDTDTQYF. CDR3 nucleotide sequence: TGTGCCAGCAGCGTGGGCGACACAGATACGCAGTATTTT.

The chain joins TRBV13 to TRBJ2-1, with TRBD2 identical over 14 bases. The germline gives CDR1 PRHDT, CDR2 FYEKMQ (reference sequence). The junction had 10 bases not matched to a gene; V was cut back by 5 bases and J by 10 bases. The CDR3 runs 16 residues. CDR3 DNA: TGTGCCAGCAGCCTTGAAGGGACTAGCGGGAGAGTAGAGCAGTTCTTC. Encoded protein: CASSLEGTSGRVEQFF.

V and J are TRBV18 and TRBJ2-3; D is uncertain. This CDR3 is 16 amino acids long. Germline V gene data show CDR1 as KGHSH and CDR2 as LQKENI. The germline V and J ends were trimmed by 3 bases and 0 bases, with 13 bases remaining between them. CDR3 in amino acids: CASSPLLFPSTDTQYF. The CDR3 bases are TGTGCCAGCTCACCGTTATTGTTCCCTAGCACAGATACGCAGTATTTT.

The chain has TRBV5-1 and TRBJ2-3; D is perhaps TRBD2 (6 bases). The CDR3 runs to 15 residues. Germline V gene sequence: CDR1 SGHRS, CDR2 YFSETQ. The V and J ends lost 0 bases and 5 bases respectively, with 13 bases between them. CDR3 in amino acids: CASSLASGGVDTQYF. CDR3 DNA: TGCGCCAGCAGCTTGGCCAGCGGAGGGGTAGATACGCAGTATTTT.

The gene calls are TRBV11-2 and TRBJ2-2, with TRBD1 matching 8 bases. The trim removed 3 bases at V and 7 bases at J, leaving 16 bases unmatched. This CDR3 has 18 amino acids. CDR1 SGHAT and CDR2 FQNNGV come from the germline V gene. CDR3: CASSLLNRARGLDGELFF. CDR3 bases: TGTGCCAGCAGCTTGTTGAACCGGGCCAGGGGGCTTGACGGGGAGCTGTTTTTT.

The rearrangement joins TRBV28 to TRBJ2-1; the D gene is possibly TRBD2 (7 bases). The ends were cut back, 6 bases at V and 2 bases at J, with 17 bases in the middle. CDR3 length equals 16 residues. Per germline, CDR1 MDHEN and CDR2 SYDVKM. In DNA, the CDR3 is TGTGCCAGCAGACCTCTAGGGGGGGGCCCCTACAATGAGCAGTTCTTC. As protein: CASRPLGGGPYNEQFF. The full variable domain, with the rest looked up from reference TRBV28 and TRBJ2-1, is DVKVTQSSRYLVKRTGEKVFLECVQDMDHENMFWYRQDPGLGLRLIYFSYDVKMKEKGDIPEGYSVSREKKERFSLILESASTNQTSMYLCASRPLGGGPYNEQFFGPGTRLTVL.

The chain carries TRBV27 and TRBJ1-2, with 8 bases identical to TRBD1. In germline, CDR1 is MNHEY, CDR2 SMNVEV (reference sequence). Trimming removed 6 bases from V and 7 bases from J; junction bases left unmatched: 7. The CDR3 extends over 13 amino acids. Written as DNA, the CDR3 is TGTGCCAGCAGCCCACAGGGGGTGGGTGGCTACACCTTC. Translated, it gives CASSPQGVGGYTF.

This clone was seen more than once but under ten times. The V gene is TRBV2, the J gene TRBJ2-4; 9 bases fit TRBD1. The CDR3 contains 16 residues. The trim removed 6 bases at V and 0 bases at J, leaving 6 bases unmatched. The germline gives CDR1 SNHLY, CDR2 FYNNEI. This CDR3 is CASRGGQGLAKNIQYF. In DNA form, the CDR3 reads TGTGCCAGCAGGGGGGGACAGGGCTTAGCCAAAAACATTCAGTACTTC. Filled out from reference TRBV2 and TRBJ2-4, the complete variable domain reads EPEVTQTPSHQVTQMGQEVILRCVPISNHLYFYWYRQILGQKVEFLVSFYNNEISEKSEIFDDQFSVERPDGSNFTLKIRSTKLEDSAMYFCASRGGQGLAKNIQYFGAGTRLSVL.

This sequence joins TRBV12-3 or TRBV12-4 and TRBJ2-2; no firm D call. The CDR3 is 12 amino acids. V lost 5 bases to trimming and J lost 6 bases, with 7 bases between them. The CDR3 reads CASSRIAGELFF. Here the CDR3 DNA reads TGTGCCAGCAGTCGTATAGCCGGGGAGCTGTTTTTT.

The V call is TRBV5-4, the J call TRBJ2-5, with 8 bases that match TRBD2. The germline V gene has CDR1 SGHNT and CDR2 YYREEE (reference sequence). The CDR3 contains 15 residues. V dropped 2 bases and J dropped 5; count of bases not matched to a gene: 8. CDR3: CASSFYREGLETQYF. CDR3 DNA: TGTGCCAGCAGCTTTTATCGGGAGGGCCTCGAGACCCAGTACTTC.

This chain links TRBV18 with TRBJ1-4; D gene unclear. Trimming stripped 3 bases from V and 1 base from J, with 12 bases between. CDR3 length: 16 amino acids. The V gene's germline CDR1 is KGHSH and CDR2 LQKENI. CDR3 amino acids: CASSPRAPRTNEKLFF. CDR3 DNA: TGTGCCAGCTCACCGAGGGCCCCTAGAACTAATGAAAAACTGTTTTTT.